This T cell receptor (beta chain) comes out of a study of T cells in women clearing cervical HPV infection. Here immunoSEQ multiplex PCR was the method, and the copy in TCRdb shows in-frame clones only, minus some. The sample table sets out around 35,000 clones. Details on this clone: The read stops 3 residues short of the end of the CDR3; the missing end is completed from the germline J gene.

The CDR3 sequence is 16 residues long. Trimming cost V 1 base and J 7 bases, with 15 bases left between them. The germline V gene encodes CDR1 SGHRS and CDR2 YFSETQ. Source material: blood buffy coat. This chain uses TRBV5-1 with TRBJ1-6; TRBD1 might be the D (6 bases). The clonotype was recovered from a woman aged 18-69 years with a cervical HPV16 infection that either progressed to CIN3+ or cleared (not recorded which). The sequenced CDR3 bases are TGCGCCAGCAGCTTGAGGGGGGGTTTGGTCAATTCACCC. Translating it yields CASSLRGGLVNSP. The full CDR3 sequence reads CASSLRGGLVNSPLHF. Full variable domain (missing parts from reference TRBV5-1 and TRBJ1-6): KAGVTQTPRYLIKTRGQQVTLSCSPISGHRSVSWYQQTPGQGLQFLFEYFSETQRNKGNFPGRFSGRQFSNSRSEMNVSTLELGDSALYLCASSLRGGLVNSPLHFGNGTRLTVT.